The T cell receptor beta chain under discussion was sequenced for a study of T cells after yellow fever vaccination (dated by TCRdb to about 2019). Broadly, across the study: The SMART-Seq v4 Ultra Low Input RNA kit was used to prepare libraries from fractions with low cell numbers. Blood was drawn at multiple timepoints before and after primary and secondary immunization, with bulk PBMC replicates and cell subsets isolated. The cohort comprised two healthy male donors, one aged 18 to 30 and one aged 30 to 39 years. To track T-cell clones before and after primary and booster YFV17D yellow fever vaccination, bulk TCR alpha and beta repertoires were sequenced longitudinally. The full study reports these points: A small share of clonotypes was detected in both CD4 and CD8 compartments, with the overlap likely arising from convergent recombination. Only a couple of donors were included in the study, so the extent to which the findings can be generalized is limited. Most clones expanded after primary vaccination were re-detected after the booster (about 95% of CD4 and approximately 89% of CD8), suggesting broad memory maintenance. The secondary T-cell response was weaker than the primary response but faster, peaking on day 5 instead of day 15. Because abundant contaminating clonotypes from the bulk population could be contained in FACS-sorted repertoires, computational filtering was required.

The CDR3, from cysteine to phenylalanine, totals 16 residues. The entry retains the CDR3 DNA only, 48 bases that are in frame from base 1. Here V drops 4 bases and J drops 6 bases, and the junction holds 8 bases not matched to any gene. From a lookup of the germline V gene, CDR1 and CDR2 are SGHRS and YFSETQ. Synthesis of TCR cDNA relied on 5'RACE template switching, a step that introduced a universal primer site along with unique molecular identifiers. Priming of cDNA synthesis was performed from both the TCR alpha and TCR beta constant segments. Two PCR steps were used to amplify libraries, with sample barcodes and sequencing adapters being added in the second step. Sequencing of libraries was done on Illumina HiSeq 2500 (2x100 bp) or NovaSeq (2x150 bp). The original pipeline was this. Demultiplexing of reads and collapsing into UMI consensus sequences were performed with MIGEC, and V(D)J alignment was carried out with MiXCR. Clonotypes responding to the vaccine were identified with edgeR on replicate PBMC samples, with the criteria of FDR below 0.01 and a log2 fold change above 5 up to day 15. Bulk clonotypes were assigned CD4 or CD8 identity according to which sequenced CD4 or CD8 repertoire held them at higher abundance. TCRdb itself trimmed the public reads at Q25 with fastp, ran MiXCR and retained productive beta chains. Each entry merges the rows of one CDR3 protein and shows their most common DNA and genes. The V and J calls were not made by the authors but by TCRdb's processing. Counted in this sample were 500,000 to 650,000 distinct CDR3 sequences; about 15% of them appeared once. The ten biggest clones cover approximately 15% of the sample.

In the paper's terms, the treatment or condition label means: live attenuated yellow fever vaccine strain. At each blood-draw timepoint, two biological replicates of bulk PBMCs were collected. PBMCs were isolated from peripheral blood using a standard Ficoll-Paque protocol. TriZol was used to extract RNA from bulk PBMCs, from CD4 and CD8 fractions, and from dextramer-positive and dextramer-negative fractions. This clonotype turned up a few times. What this receptor recognizes is not known. Base qualities are missing; no much larger clone stands one base away. The V gene is TRBV5-1 and the J gene is TRBJ1-6, with 9 bases aligning to TRBD1. The sample consisted of PBMCs, taken about 5 days after the first yellow fever vaccination. The TCR originated in a man between 18 and 35 years old who received the YFV17D yellow fever vaccine. The CDR3: CASSPGQGDLNSPLHF. The base sequence is TGCGCCAGCAGCCCGGGACAGGGAGACCTTAATTCACCCCTCCACTTT.